This T cell receptor (beta chain) was found in a study of blood T cell repertoires in COVID-19. For the study at large: Whether acute or convalescent, the COVID-19 samples came from the United States, Italy and Spain. From T cells, B-cell-depleted T cells, or PBMCs came the material, which was cDNA or gDNA.

In the original processing: Estimation of nucleated cell counts relied on the amplification of reference gene primers. Using immunoSEQ multiplex PCR, the repertoire was profiled, and TCRdb retains in-frame clones only, with some absent. D and trimming were read from the DNA, whereas the V and J calls and clone size are those reported in that table. The sample has approximately 150,000 clones, approximately 90% seen once. The receptor comes from a woman aged 55-70 years who had recovered from COVID-19. Sample: peripheral blood.

The CDR3 protein is CASSQNRGGNYGYTF. The CDR3 nucleotides read TGCGCCAGCAGCCAGAACAGGGGCGGCAACTATGGCTACACCTTC. The chain joins TRBV4-3 to TRBJ1-2; TRBD1 matches 7 bases. The trim removed 3 bases at V and 2 bases at J, leaving 6 bases unmatched. This CDR3 is 15 amino acids long. Germline V CDR1 and CDR2: LGHNA, YSLEER.